The subject of this entry is one TCR beta chain. These data come from a study of patients with pleural tuberculosis. TCRdb itself ran the reads through MiXCR, one entry per CDR3 protein. The data contain under 30,000 distinct CDR3 sequences, roughly 18% of them singletons. The V gene lost 5 bases and the J gene lost 1 base, with 11 bases spanning the gap. There are 14 residues in the CDR3. The chain combines TRBV12-3 or TRBV12-4 with TRBJ1-1, with no clear D. Sequencing was done on a sample of peripheral blood. This clonotype originated in a human donor with pleural tuberculosis. The CDR3 DNA reads TGTGCCAGCAGTGATACAGCGGCGAACACTGAAGCTTTCTTT. This codes for CASSDTAANTEAFF.